A selection of T cell receptor beta chains follows, all from one sample in a study of cytomegalovirus exposure and HLA in healthy donors. Profiling relied on immunoSEQ multiplex PCR, and the TCRdb table lists in-frame clones only, not all of them. The sample lists 98,000 or so clones; approximately 76% were seen once. The specimen sequenced was PBMCs. These receptor sequences come from a man aged 40-55 years in good health and CMV-seronegative. Both conserved end residues are trimmed from each CDR3. The D gene is left open where the match is weak.

>-|TRBJ1-4|TRBV9
ASSVVEGGHSEKLF
>TRBD2|TRBJ2-2|TRBV7-2
ASSLPTSGLNTGELF
>-|TRBJ1-5|TRBV28
ASSFPFDQPQH
>-|TRBJ1-1|TRBV9
ASAAGGRGTEAF
>TRBD2|TRBJ2-3|TRBV19
ASSIGNSGRASDTQY
>TRBD1|TRBJ2-1|TRBV28
ASRRTHRGHEQF
>TRBD2|TRBJ2-7|TRBV30
AFRRSGRFFPYEQY
>TRBD2|TRBJ2-1|TRBV6-5
ASSYSAERGEQF
>-|TRBJ2-3|TRBV27
ASSFQVPDTQY
>TRBD1|TRBJ2-1|TRBV6-4
ASSRDRVNEQF
>TRBD2|TRBJ2-1|TRBV7-9
ASSLSGPYNEQF
>-|TRBJ2-3|TRBV5-6
ASSLGSRNTDTQY
>-|TRBJ2-1|TRBV4-1
ASSQEAGATYNEQF
>TRBD2|TRBJ2-1|TRBV18
ASSPTSVRFSGEQF
>TRBD2|TRBJ2-5|TRBV2
ASSAVGGTQETQY
>-|TRBJ1-2|TRBV7-2
ASSLDGSYGYT
>-|TRBJ2-3|TRBV7-9
SSSLGQAGADTQY
>-|TRBJ1-2|TRBV5-1
ASSETEHYGYT
>-|TRBJ1-3|TRBV18
ASSPGAAGNTIY
>TRBD1|TRBJ1-2|TRBV6-6
ASREDRTGGYT
>TRBD2|TRBJ2-2|TRBV29-1
SVEVTSGGSTTGELF
>TRBD1|TRBJ2-2|TRBV9
ASSIGTVNTGELF
>TRBD2|TRBJ2-3|TRBV4-1
ASSQVKFVAGGPSGTDTQY
>TRBD2|TRBJ2-1|TRBV7-9
ASSYGLAGGSYNEQF
>TRBD2|TRBJ2-7|TRBV27
ASSLTPGLAGAGEQY
>TRBD2|TRBJ2-6|TRBV9
ASSQGGAGANVLT
>-|TRBJ2-3|TRBV11-2
ASRPWRQELPTDTQY
>TRBD1|TRBJ2-7|TRBV11-2
ASSARGPNEQY
>TRBD1|TRBJ2-4|TRBV11-2
ASSLGTAKNIQY
>TRBD1|TRBJ1-5|TRBV7-2
ASSPNPGQGQPQH
>-|TRBJ1-6|TRBV6-6
ASSRPEVVAH
>TRBD2|TRBJ2-7|TRBV6-5
ASRPRGGITYEQY
>TRBD1|TRBJ2-2|TRBV28
ASNRQGYTGELF
>-|TRBJ1-6|TRBV14
ASSQGGPILSPLH
>-|TRBJ2-2|TRBV4-1
ASSQVLAGNTGELF
>TRBD1|TRBJ1-1|TRBV27
ASSLVVGQEGTEAF
>TRBD2|TRBJ2-2|TRBV19
ASRLSGLAGSHTGELF
>-|TRBJ1-6|TRBV6-5
ASLGSRADNSPLH
>TRBD1|TRBJ1-2|TRBV5-6
ASSGTGGYGYT
>-|TRBJ1-5|TRBV30
AWSPGTINQPQH
>-|TRBJ2-7|TRBV9
ASSATGSSYEQY